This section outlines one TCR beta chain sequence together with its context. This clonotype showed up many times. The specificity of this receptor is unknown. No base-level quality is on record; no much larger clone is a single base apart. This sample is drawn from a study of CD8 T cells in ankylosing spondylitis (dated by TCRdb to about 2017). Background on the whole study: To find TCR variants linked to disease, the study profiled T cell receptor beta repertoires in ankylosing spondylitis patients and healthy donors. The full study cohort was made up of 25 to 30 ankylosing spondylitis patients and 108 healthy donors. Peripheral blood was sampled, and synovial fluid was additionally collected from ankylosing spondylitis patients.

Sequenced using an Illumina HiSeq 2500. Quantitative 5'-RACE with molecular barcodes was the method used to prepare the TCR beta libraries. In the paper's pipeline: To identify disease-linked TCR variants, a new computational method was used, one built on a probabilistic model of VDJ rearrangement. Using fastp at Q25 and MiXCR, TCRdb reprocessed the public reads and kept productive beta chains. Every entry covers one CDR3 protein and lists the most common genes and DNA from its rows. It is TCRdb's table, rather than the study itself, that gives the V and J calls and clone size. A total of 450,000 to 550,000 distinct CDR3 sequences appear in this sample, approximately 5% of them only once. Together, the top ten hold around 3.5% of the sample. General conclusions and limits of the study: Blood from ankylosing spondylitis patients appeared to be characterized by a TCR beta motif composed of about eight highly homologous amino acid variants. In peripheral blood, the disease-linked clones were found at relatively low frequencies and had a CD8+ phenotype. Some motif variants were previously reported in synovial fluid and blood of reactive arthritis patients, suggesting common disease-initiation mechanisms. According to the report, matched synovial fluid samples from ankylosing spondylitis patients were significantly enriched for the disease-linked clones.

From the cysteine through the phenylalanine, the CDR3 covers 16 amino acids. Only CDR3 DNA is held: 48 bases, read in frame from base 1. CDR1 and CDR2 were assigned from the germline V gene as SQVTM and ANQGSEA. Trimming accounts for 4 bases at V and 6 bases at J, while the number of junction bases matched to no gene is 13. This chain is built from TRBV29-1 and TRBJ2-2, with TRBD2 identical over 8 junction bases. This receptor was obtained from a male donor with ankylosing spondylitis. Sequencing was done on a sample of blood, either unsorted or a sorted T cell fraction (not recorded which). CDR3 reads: CSVGTRGGLSAGELFF. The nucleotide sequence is TGCAGCGTTGGAACACGGGGGGGGCTTTCGGCCGGGGAGCTGTTTTTT.